These 16 T cell receptor beta chains came from one sample sequenced in a study of blood T cell repertoires in COVID-19. The table came from immunoSEQ multiplex PCR; TCRdb's copy has only in-frame clones and leaves some out. The table includes about 200,000 clones, over 75% detected once. The sequenced sample consisted of peripheral blood. The origin of the receptors is a man aged 45-65 years with acute or convalescent COVID-19.

J is TRBJ2-1 and V is TRBV6-2 or TRBV6-3; 12 bases line up with TRBD1. The trim removed 6 bases at V and 0 bases at J, leaving 9 bases unmatched. The CDR3 totals 18 residues. Germline V gene data show CDR1 as MNHEY and CDR2 as SVGEGT. The CDR3 DNA follows: TGTGCCAGCAGCACCGGGACAGGGGGCACAAGCTCCTACAATGAGCAGTTCTTC. Its translation is CASSTGTGGTSSYNEQFF.

This clone has only one observation. This rearrangement joins TRBV27 to TRBJ2-2, with TRBD2 matching 12 bases. The CDR3 extends over 15 amino acids. The V and J ends lost 8 bases and 5 bases, in that order; junction bases with no gene match: 6. CDR1 and CDR2 from the germline V gene are MNHEY and SMNVEV (reference sequence). CDR3 protein: CASRGLAGGTGELFF. The DNA of the CDR3 is TGTGCCAGCCGTGGGCTAGCGGGAGGGACCGGGGAGCTGTTTTTT.

This rearrangement joins TRBV5-1 to TRBJ2-5; no clear D. The CDR3 sequence is 11 residues long. CDR1 SGHRS and CDR2 YFSETQ come from the germline V gene. V lost 1 base and J 5 bases, leaving 3 bases between the germline ends. CDR3 amino acids: CASSLLETQYF. CDR3 bases: TGCGCCAGCAGCTTGCTGGAGACCCAGTACTTC.

On this clone itself: This could be a read error, since a much larger clone is one nucleotide away. In the same sample, other DNA sequences code for this CDR3. V gene TRBV19 combines with J gene TRBJ1-5, with 8 bases fitting TRBD1. This CDR3 has 14 residues. Germline V gene sequence: CDR1 LNHDA, CDR2 SQIVND (reference sequence). The trim removed 5 bases at V and 2 bases at J, leaving 2 bases unmatched. The CDR3 sequence: CASSGTGGNQPQHF. The CDR3 DNA is TGTGCCAGTAGTGGGACAGGAGGCAATCAGCCCCAGCATTTT.

V is TRBV28 and J is TRBJ2-2, with D perhaps TRBD2 (6 bases). Trimming shortened V by 6 bases and J by 5 bases, and 10 bases separated the two germline ends. Germline V gene lookup returns CDR1 MDHEN and CDR2 SYDVKM. The CDR3 is 13 residues long. The CDR3: CASRSGGTGELFF. As DNA, the CDR3 is TGTGCCAGCAGGTCCGGGGGTACCGGGGAGCTGTTTTTT.

This chain joins TRBV5-1 and TRBJ2-5, with 7 nucleotides matching TRBD1. Germline V gives CDR1 SGHRS, CDR2 YFSETQ. The CDR3 runs to 14 residues. Trimming at V came to 4 bases and at J to 4 bases, leaving 7 bases not matched to a gene. The CDR3 sequence: CASSIGTEGETQYF. The CDR3, as DNA: TGCGCCAGCAGCATTGGGACAGAAGGAGAGACCCAGTACTTC. The entire variable domain, with the rest obtained from reference TRBV5-1 and TRBJ2-5, is as follows: KAGVTQTPRYLIKTRGQQVTLSCSPISGHRSVSWYQQTPGQGLQFLFEYFSETQRNKGNFPGRFSGRQFSNSRSEMNVSTLELGDSALYLCASSIGTEGETQYFGPGTRLLVL.

CDR3 residues: CASSQAQGAIEKLFF. The CDR3 DNA is TGTGCCAGCAGCCAGGCCCAGGGGGCGATTGAAAAACTGTTTTTT. The chain joins TRBV7-9 to TRBJ1-4; 8 nucleotides align to TRBD1. V trimming: 5 bases; J trimming: 7 bases; junction bases outside the gene matches: 9. This CDR3 comprises 15 residues. Germline-derived CDR1 and CDR2 are SEHNR and FQNEAQ (reference sequence).

The chain carries TRBV28 and TRBJ1-2; D is undetermined. The CDR3 extends over 14 amino acids. Germline lookup yields CDR1 MDHEN and CDR2 SYDVKM. Deletions cut 8 bases from V and 5 bases from J, with 18 bases between. CDR3 amino acids: CASSGVGTAYGYTF. The CDR3 DNA sequence: TGTGCCAGCTCCGGGGTGGGAACGGCGTATGGCTACACCTTC.

In DNA, the CDR3 is TGTGCCAGCACCCCCCCCTCGGGCTATGGCTACACCTTC. It is translated as CASTPPSGYGYTF. The chain employs TRBV9 and TRBJ1-2; D ambiguous. The CDR3 spans 13 residues. The germline V and J ends were trimmed by 6 bases and 4 bases, with 13 bases remaining between them. Germline V CDR1 and CDR2: SGDLS, YYNGEE.

The V gene is TRBV6-6, the J gene TRBJ2-1; possibly TRBD1 for D (6 bases). V was cut by 6 bases and J by 6 bases, with 12 bases left in between. CDR3 length: 13 amino acids. CDR1 is MNHNY, CDR2 SVGAGI, per germline (reference sequence). The CDR3 DNA reads TGTGCCAGCAGCCCAGGACAGACCAATGAGCAGTTCTTC. This gives the protein CASSPGQTNEQFF.

The chain is built from TRBV6-2 or TRBV6-3 and TRBJ2-4, with a tentative D call TRBD2 (5 bases). Trimming removed 0 bases from V and 3 bases from J, with 9 bases in between. Per the germline V gene, CDR1 is MNHEY and CDR2 is SVGEGT. The CDR3 consists of 15 residues. The CDR3, as DNA: TGTGCCAGCAGTTACTCGAAGAGCGGCAAAAACATTCAGTACTTC. Residues: CASSYSKSGKNIQYF.

The V and J genes are TRBV9 and TRBJ2-1; the D gene is possibly TRBD2 (5 bases). The CDR3 consists of 15 residues. CDR1 SGDLS and CDR2 YYNGEE come from the germline V gene. Trimming shortened V by 3 bases and J by 2 bases, and 12 bases separated the two germline ends. The CDR3: CASSEGSAAYNEQFF. In nucleotides, the CDR3 is TGTGCCAGCAGCGAGGGTAGCGCAGCCTACAATGAGCAGTTCTTC.

The chain couples TRBV28 to TRBJ1-2; 8 bases are a match to TRBD1. The V gene end was trimmed by 6 bases and the J gene end by 5 bases; junction bases not matched to a gene: 8. The CDR3 is made up of 14 amino acids. The germline CDR1 and CDR2 sequences are MDHEN and SYDVKM. The CDR3 spells CASRIPDRVYGYTF. CDR3 coding DNA: TGTGCCAGCAGAATCCCGGACAGGGTTTATGGCTACACCTTC.

The V gene is TRBV30, the J gene TRBJ2-3; 8 nucleotides align to TRBD2. Germline trimming cut 4 bases from V and 0 bases from J; bases unmatched to any gene: 0. The CDR3 length is 13 residues. Per the germline V gene, CDR1 is GTSNPN and CDR2 is SVGIG (reference sequence). The CDR3 is CAWTSGSTDTQYF. Written as DNA, the CDR3 is TGTGCCTGGACTAGCGGGAGCACAGATACGCAGTATTTT.

V gene TRBV6-5 combines with J gene TRBJ1-6, with 8 nucleotides matching TRBD1. CDR1 and CDR2 (germline): MNHEY, SVGAGI. The CDR3 consists of 14 residues. Unmatched junction bases numbered 10, after V lost 8 bases and J lost 10 bases. The CDR3 DNA is TGTGCCAGCTCCGAAGACAGGGGTTGGTCACCCCTCCACTTT. Residues: CASSEDRGWSPLHF.

The chain uses TRBV6-6 and TRBJ1-2; D gene uncertain. The V and J ends lost 5 bases and 8 bases respectively, with 12 bases between them. Germline CDR1 is MNHNY and CDR2 is SVGAGI (reference sequence). This CDR3 spans 12 amino acids. The CDR3 nucleotides are TGTGCCAGCAGTAATACCCGGTCCGGCTACACCTTC. It translates to CASSNTRSGYTF.